This entry is about one TCR beta chain. This sample is part of a study of blood T cell repertoires in COVID-19. Study information: From T cells, B-cell-depleted T cells, or PBMCs came the material, which was cDNA or gDNA.

Between the trimmed V and J ends, which lost 2 bases and 6 bases, there was a span of 11 bases. Germline-derived CDR1 and CDR2 are LNHDA and SQIVND (reference sequence). The CDR3 contains 14 residues. Seattle patients were enrolled during active infection and followed longitudinally. Authors' methods: The authors estimated nucleated cell counts from reference gene primer amplification. Some clones are missing from TCRdb's copy, which holds only in-frame ones; the method was immunoSEQ multiplex PCR. V and J calls and clone size are those listed in that table; D and trimming were worked out from the DNA. The sample records some 160,000 clones, approximately 86% being singletons.

The sequence was obtained from a woman older than 75 with COVID-19, enrolled during active disease. Sequences were obtained from peripheral blood. This chain uses TRBV19 with TRBJ2-1; perhaps TRBD2 as D (5 bases). The CDR3 protein is CASSIPGSGNEQFF. The CDR3 coding sequence is TGTGCCAGTAGTATACCGGGATCGGGCAATGAGCAGTTCTTC.